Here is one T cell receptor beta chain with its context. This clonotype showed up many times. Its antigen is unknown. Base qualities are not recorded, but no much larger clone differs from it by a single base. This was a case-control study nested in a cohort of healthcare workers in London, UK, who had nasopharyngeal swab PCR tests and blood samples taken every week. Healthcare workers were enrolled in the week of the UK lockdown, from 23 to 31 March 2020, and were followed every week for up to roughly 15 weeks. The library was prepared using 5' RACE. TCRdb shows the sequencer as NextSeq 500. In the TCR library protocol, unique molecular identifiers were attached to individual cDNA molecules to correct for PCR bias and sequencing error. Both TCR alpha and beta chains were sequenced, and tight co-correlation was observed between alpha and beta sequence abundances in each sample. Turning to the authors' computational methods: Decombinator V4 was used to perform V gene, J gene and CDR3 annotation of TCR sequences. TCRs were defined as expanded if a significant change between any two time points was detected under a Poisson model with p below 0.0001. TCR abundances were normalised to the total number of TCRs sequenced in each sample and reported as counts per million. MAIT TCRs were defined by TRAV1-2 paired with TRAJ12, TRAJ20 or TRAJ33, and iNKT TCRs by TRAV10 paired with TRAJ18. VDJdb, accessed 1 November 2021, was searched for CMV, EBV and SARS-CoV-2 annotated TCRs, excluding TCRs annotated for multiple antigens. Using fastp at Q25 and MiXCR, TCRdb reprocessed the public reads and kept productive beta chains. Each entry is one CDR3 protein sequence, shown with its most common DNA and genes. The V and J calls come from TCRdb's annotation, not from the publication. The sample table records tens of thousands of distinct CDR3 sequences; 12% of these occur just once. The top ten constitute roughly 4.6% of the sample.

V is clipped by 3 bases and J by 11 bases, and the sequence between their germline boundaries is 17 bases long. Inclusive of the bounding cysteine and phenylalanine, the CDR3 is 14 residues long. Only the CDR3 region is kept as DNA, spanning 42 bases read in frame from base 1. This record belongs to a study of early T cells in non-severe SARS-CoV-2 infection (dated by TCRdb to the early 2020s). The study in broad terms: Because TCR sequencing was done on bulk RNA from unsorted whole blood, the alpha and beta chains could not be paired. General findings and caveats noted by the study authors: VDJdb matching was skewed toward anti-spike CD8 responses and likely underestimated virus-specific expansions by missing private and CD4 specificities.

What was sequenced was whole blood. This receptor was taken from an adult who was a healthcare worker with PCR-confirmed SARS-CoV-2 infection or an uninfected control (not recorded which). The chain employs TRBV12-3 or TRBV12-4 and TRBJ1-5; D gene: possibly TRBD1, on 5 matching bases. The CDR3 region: CASSFSRGTRAQHF. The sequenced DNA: TGTGCCAGCAGTTTTAGCAGAGGGACCAGGGCCCAGCATTTT.